The 5 T cell receptor beta chains in this list originate from one sample, sequenced in a study of tumor-infiltrating lymphocytes in primary liver carcinoma. A constant-region primer served to make TCR beta cDNA from approximately 490 ng total RNA. Three-round nested multiplex PCR performed with slightly modified ARM-PCR produced the TCR beta libraries. For 10 cycles apiece, the opening two PCR rounds ran with TRBV1-TRBV30 forward primers and a C-beta reverse primer. TCRdb re-called the multiplex PCR reads with MiXCR, one entry per CDR3 protein. The sample carries about 35,000 distinct CDR3 sequences, 74% recorded once. The tissue used was unsorted bulk material of 20-30 mg. RNA and DNA were co-extracted from it with the AllPrep DNA/RNA mini kit. Sequenced sample: liver tumor tissue from sampling region 4. As for subset: tumor region T4, right-lateral pole. Receptors originate from a man aged 40-55 years with primary liver carcinoma and hepatitis B virus infection.

Details on this clonotype: A read error may produce the germline difference seen at one junction end. CDR3 sequence reads: CARSVRTSGLNNELFF. The CDR3 nucleotides are TGTGCCCGGAGTGTCAGGACTAGCGGGCTTAACAATGAGCTGTTCTTC. The rearrangement joins TRBV30 to TRBJ2-1; TRBD2 aligns across 11 bases. This CDR3 region has 16 residues. CDR1 and CDR2 from the germline V gene are GTSNPN and SVGIG (reference sequence).

J is TRBJ1-1 and V is TRBV29-1, with D perhaps TRBD1 (5 bases). CDR3 size: 13 residues. Germline values: CDR1 SQVTM, CDR2 ANQGSEA. V was clipped by 7 bases and J by 3 bases, with 15 bases between them. In DNA, the CDR3 is TGCAGCGGCCGCCGGGGGGAGGACACTGAAGCTTTCTTT. It encodes CSGRRGEDTEAFF.

About this clonotype itself: A junction boundary mismatches the germline segment, possibly from a read error. This chain's CDR3 is CASSQGRGVNSPLRF. The CDR3 nucleotides read TGTGCAAGCAGCCAAGGACGGGGAGTGAATTCACCCCTCCGCTTT. The chain couples TRBV11-2 to TRBJ1-6; D uncertain. Germline loops: CDR1 SGHAT, CDR2 FQNNGV. The CDR3 contains 15 residues.

Notes on this clonotype: The junction departs from germline at one end; a sequencing error may be responsible. The V call is TRBV29-1, the J call TRBJ1-5, with TRBD1 as a possible D gene (6 bases). This CDR3 has 13 residues. Per germline, CDR1 SQVTM and CDR2 ANQGSEA. CDR3 loop: CSVVGQIDKPQHF. The CDR3 DNA follows: TGCAGCGTTGTCGGACAGATCGATAAGCCCCAGCACTTT.

J is TRBJ2-7 and V is TRBV4-3, with 9 bases aligning to TRBD1. The trim removed 0 bases at V and 11 bases at J, leaving 17 bases unmatched. The length of the CDR3 is 17 residues. Germline CDR1 LGHNA, CDR2 YSLEER. The CDR3 sequence is CASSQEAPGTGWYEKYF. CDR3 DNA sequence: TGCGCCAGCAGCCAAGAAGCACCCGGGACAGGGTGGTATGAGAAGTACTTC.